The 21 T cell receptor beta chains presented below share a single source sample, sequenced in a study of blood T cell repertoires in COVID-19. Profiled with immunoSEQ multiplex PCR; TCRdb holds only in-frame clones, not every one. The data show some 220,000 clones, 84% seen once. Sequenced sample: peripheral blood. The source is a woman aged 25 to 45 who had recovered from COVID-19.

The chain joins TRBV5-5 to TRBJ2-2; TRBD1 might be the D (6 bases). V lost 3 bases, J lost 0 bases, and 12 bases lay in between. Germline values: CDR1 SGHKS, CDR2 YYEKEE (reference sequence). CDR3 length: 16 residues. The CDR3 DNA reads TGTGCCAGCAGCTGGGACGACAGGCCGAACACCGGGGAGCTGTTTTTT. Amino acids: CASSWDDRPNTGELFF.

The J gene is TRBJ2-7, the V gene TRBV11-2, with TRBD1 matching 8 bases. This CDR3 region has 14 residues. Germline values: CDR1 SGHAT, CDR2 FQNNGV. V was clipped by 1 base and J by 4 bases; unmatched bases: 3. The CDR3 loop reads CASSLGRTGYEQYF. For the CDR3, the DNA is TGTGCCAGCAGCTTAGGTCGGACAGGGTACGAGCAGTACTTC.

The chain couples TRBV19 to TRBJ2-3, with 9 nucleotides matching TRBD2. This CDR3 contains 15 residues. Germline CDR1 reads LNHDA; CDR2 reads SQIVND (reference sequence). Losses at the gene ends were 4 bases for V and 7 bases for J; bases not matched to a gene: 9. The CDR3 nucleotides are TGTGCCAGTAGTACTAGCGGGACCGGCGTGAATACGCAGTATTTT. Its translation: CASSTSGTGVNTQYF. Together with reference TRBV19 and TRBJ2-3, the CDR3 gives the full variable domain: DGGITQSPKYLFRKEGQNVTLSCEQNLNHDAMYWYRQDPGQGLRLIYYSQIVNDFQKGDIAEGYSVSREKKESFPLTVTSAQKNPTAFYLCASSTSGTGVNTQYFGPGTRLTVL.

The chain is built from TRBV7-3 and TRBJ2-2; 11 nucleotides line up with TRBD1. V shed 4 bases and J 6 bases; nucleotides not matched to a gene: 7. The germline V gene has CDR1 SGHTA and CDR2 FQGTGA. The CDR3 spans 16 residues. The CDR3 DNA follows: TGTGCCAGCAGCTCCCTAGGACAGGGGGCGGCCGGGGAGCTGTTTTTT. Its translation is CASSSLGQGAAGELFF.

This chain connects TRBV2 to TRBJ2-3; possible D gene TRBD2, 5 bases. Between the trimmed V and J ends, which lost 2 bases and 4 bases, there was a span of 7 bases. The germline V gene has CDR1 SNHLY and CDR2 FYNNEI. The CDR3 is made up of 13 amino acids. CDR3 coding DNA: TGTGCCAGCAGTGAAACGCGGGCAGATACGCAGTATTTT. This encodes CASSETRADTQYF.

CDR3 bases: TGCGCCAGCAGGCCCGGGACAGGGGGGCTCGAGCAGTACTTC. It specifies CASRPGTGGLEQYF. V gene TRBV10-2 combines with J gene TRBJ2-7; 11 bases align to TRBD1. After removal of 6 bases from V and 6 bases from J, the junction contained 7 bases not matched to a gene. Germline-derived CDR1 and CDR2 are WSHSY and SAAADI. The CDR3 contains 14 residues.

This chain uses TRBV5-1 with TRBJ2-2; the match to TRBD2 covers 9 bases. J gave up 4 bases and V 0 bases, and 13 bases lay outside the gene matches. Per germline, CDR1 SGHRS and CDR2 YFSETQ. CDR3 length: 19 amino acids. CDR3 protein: CASSLGSSGKEITTGELFF. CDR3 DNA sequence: TGCGCCAGCAGCTTGGGGTCTAGCGGGAAGGAGATAACCACCGGGGAGCTGTTTTTT.

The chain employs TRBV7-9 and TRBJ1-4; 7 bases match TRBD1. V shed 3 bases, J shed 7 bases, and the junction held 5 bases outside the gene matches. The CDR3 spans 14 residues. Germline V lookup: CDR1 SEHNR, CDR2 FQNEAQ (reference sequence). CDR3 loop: CASSFSAGGEKLFF. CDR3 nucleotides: TGTGCCAGCAGCTTCTCTGCAGGGGGTGAAAAACTGTTTTTT.

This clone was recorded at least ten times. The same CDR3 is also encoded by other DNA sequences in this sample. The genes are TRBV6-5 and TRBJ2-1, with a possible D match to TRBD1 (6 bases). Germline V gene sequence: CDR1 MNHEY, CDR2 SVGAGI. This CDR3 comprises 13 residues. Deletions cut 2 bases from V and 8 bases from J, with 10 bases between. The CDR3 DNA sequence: TGTGCCAGCAGTTACCCTGGGGGCGATGAGCAGTTCTTC. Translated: CASSYPGGDEQFF.

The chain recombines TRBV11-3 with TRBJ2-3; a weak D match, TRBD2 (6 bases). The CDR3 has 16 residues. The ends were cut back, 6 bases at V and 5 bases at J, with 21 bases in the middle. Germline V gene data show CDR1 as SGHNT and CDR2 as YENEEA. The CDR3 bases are TGTGCCAGCAGTCCCTGGAGGGTCAGGGCGGGAGATACGCAGTATTTT. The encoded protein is CASSPWRVRAGDTQYF.

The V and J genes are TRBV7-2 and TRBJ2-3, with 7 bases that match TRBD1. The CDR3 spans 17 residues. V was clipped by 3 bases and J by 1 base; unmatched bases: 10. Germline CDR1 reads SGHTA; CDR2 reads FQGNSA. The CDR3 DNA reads TGTGCCAGCAGCTTGCCCCGACAGGGTAAACGCACAGATACGCAGTATTTT. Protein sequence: CASSLPRQGKRTDTQYF.

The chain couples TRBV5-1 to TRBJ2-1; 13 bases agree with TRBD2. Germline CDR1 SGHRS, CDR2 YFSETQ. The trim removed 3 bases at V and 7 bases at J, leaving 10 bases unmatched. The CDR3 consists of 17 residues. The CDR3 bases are TGCGCCAGCAGCTCGAGACTAGCGGGAGGAAAGGGTAATGAGCAGTTCTTC. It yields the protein CASSSRLAGGKGNEQFF.

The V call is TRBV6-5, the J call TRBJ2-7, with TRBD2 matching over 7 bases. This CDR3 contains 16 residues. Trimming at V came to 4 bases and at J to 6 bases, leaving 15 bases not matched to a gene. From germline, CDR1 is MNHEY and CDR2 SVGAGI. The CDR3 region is CASSWGGSVLIGEQYF. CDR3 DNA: TGTGCCAGCAGTTGGGGAGGGTCAGTTCTTATAGGCGAGCAGTACTTC.

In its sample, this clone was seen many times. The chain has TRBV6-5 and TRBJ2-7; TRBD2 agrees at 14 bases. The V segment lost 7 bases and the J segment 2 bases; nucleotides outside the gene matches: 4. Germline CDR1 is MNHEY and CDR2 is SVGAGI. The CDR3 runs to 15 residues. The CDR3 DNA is TGTGCCAGCACCGAGGGACTAGCGGGGGCCTACGAGCAGTACTTC. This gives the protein CASTEGLAGAYEQYF.

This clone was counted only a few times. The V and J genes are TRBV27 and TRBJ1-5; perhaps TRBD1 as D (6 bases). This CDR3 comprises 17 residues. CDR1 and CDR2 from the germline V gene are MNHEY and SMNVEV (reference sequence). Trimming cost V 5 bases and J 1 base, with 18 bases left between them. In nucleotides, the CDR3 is TGTGCCAGCAGTCGTGGATATGGGGGCGCGAGCAATCAGCCCCAGCATTTT. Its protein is CASSRGYGGASNQPQHF.

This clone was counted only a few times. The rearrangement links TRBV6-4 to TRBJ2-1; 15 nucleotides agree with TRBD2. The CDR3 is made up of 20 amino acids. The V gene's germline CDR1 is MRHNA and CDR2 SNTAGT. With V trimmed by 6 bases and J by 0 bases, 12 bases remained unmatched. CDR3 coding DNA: TGTGCCAGCAGCAACCAGGGACTAGCGGGAGGCCTGAGCTCCTACAATGAGCAGTTCTTC. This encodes CASSNQGLAGGLSSYNEQFF.

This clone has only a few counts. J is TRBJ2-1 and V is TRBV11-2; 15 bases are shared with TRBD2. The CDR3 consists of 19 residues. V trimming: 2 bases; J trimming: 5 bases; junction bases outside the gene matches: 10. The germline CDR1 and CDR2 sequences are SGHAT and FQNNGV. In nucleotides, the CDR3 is TGTGCCAGCAGCTTATCAGGGACTAGCGGGAGGTTCGATAACAATGAGCAGTTCTTC. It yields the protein CASSLSGTSGRFDNNEQFF.

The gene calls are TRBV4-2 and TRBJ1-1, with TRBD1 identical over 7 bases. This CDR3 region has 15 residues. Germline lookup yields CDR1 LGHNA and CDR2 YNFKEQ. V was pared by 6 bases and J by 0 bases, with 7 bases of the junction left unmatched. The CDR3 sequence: CASRGGQRMNTEAFF. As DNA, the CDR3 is TGTGCCAGCAGGGGGGGACAGCGGATGAACACTGAAGCTTTCTTT.

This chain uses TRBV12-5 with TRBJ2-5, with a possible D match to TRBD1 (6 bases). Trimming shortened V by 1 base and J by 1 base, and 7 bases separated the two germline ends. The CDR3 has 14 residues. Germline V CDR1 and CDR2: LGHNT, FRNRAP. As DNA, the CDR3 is TGTGCTAGTGGTTTGGGACAGGCCCAAGAGACCCAGTACTTC. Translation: CASGLGQAQETQYF.

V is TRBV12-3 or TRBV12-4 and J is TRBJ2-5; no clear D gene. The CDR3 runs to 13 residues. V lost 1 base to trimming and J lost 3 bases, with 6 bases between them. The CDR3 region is CASSLVQKETQYF. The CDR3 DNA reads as TGTGCCAGCAGTTTAGTGCAGAAAGAGACCCAGTACTTC.

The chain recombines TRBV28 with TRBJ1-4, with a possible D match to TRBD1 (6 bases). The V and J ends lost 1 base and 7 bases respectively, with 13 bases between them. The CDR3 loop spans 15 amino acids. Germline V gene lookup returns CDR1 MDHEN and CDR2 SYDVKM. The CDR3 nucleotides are TGTGCCAGCAGTTTATTCCAGGGGAAGGTTGAAAAACTGTTTTTT. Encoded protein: CASSLFQGKVEKLFF.